The clone carrying this T cell receptor beta chain was observed a handful of times. Via MiXCR, TCRdb re-called the RACE reads, giving one row per CDR3 protein. The sample has about 120,000 distinct CDR3 sequences; roughly 13% are singletons. This specimen belongs to a study of human T cells and chemical hapten exposure. The CDR3 extends over 15 amino acids. Germline loops: CDR1 SGHVS, CDR2 FQNEAQ. V lost 5 bases and J lost 5, with 17 bases in between. Noted time point: patch test 1, 2 weeks after DPC sensitization. The treatment: therapeutic diphenylcyclopropenone sensitization with weekly scalp DPC. Donors were 18 to 70-year-old alopecia patients suitable for DPC. Unfractionated whole blood yielded total RNA.

V is TRBV7-8 and J is TRBJ2-3; D perhaps matches TRBD2 (5 bases). This sequence originates from a man aged 18 to 30 with alopecia areata. Some clones in this sample may be carry-over from other donors' samples. The sample in question was whole blood, obtained in connection with sensitization to the hapten diphenylcyclopropenone (DPC). The chain's CDR3 is CASSATRWGGDTQYF. As DNA, the CDR3 is TGTGCCAGCAGCGCTACTAGGTGGGGTGGAGATACGCAGTATTTT.